A selection of T cell receptor beta chains follows, all from one sample in a study of T cells in Graves' hyperthyroidism and ophthalmopathy. TCRdb reprocessed the multiplex PCR reads via MiXCR and lists one record per CDR3 protein. The sample holds approximately 200,000 distinct CDR3 sequences; around 18% are singletons and the top ten take just under 45%. The sample taken for sequencing was blood. Every receptor here comes from a man aged 40-55 years with Graves' hyperthyroidism. CDR3s include the opening cysteine and the closing phenylalanine or tryptophan. Fields, in order: J gene, clone size, D gene, V gene, CDR3 length, CDR3 protein, CDR3 DNA. D genes are given only for firm matches. Clone sizes are given selectively: once, few, many, or a class where the clone is expanded.

TRBJ1-5	many	.	TRBV20-1	14	CSAHIGQSNQPQHF	TGCAGTGCTCATATCGGGCAGAGCAATCAGCCCCAGCATTTT
TRBJ1-6	many	.	TRBV6-1	13	CASSRGPGAPLHF	TGTGCCAGCAGCCGAGGGCCGGGGGCACCCCTCCACTTT
TRBJ1-1	.	TRBD1	TRBV5-6	16	CASSGDPRDRGTEAFF	TGTGCCAGCAGCGGGGACCCTCGGGACAGGGGGACTGAAGCTTTCTTT
TRBJ2-2	.	TRBD1	TRBV7-3	14	CASSRDSETGELFF	TGTGCCAGCAGCCGGGACAGCGAAACCGGGGAGCTGTTTTTT
TRBJ2-3	many	TRBD2	TRBV10-3	15	CATTGTSGSTDTQYF	TGTGCCACTACCGGGACTAGCGGTAGCACAGATACGCAGTATTTT
TRBJ2-3	.	.	TRBV9	15	CASNGGRASTDTQYF	TGTGCCAGCAATGGAGGCCGAGCTAGCACAGATACGCAGTATTTT
TRBJ2-2	.	.	TRBV6-2/TRBV6-3	11	CASSYSGGLFF	TGTGCCAGCAGTTACTCTGGGGGGCTGTTTTTT
TRBJ1-2	many	TRBD1	TRBV20-1	16	CSAAPPRDSYRYGYTF	TGCAGTGCCGCCCCCCCTCGGGACAGCTACCGATATGGCTACACCTTC
TRBJ2-3	few	.	TRBV5-1	15	CASSLEMKGADTQYF	TGCGCCAGCAGCTTGGAAATGAAAGGGGCAGATACGCAGTATTTT
TRBJ1-1	many	.	TRBV28	14	CASSFPGEDTEAFF	TGTGCCAGCAGTTTCCCCGGGGAGGACACTGAAGCTTTCTTT
TRBJ2-1	many	TRBD1	TRBV30	13	CAWSVGTVNEQFF	TGTGCCTGGAGTGTGGGGACAGTAAATGAGCAGTTCTTC
TRBJ2-1	few	.	TRBV19	13	CASSIGTYNEQFF	TGTGCCAGTAGTATAGGGACCTACAATGAGCAGTTCTTC
TRBJ1-6	many	.	TRBV6-2/TRBV6-3	13	CASRGAGNSPLHF	TGTGCCAGCAGAGGGGCAGGTAATTCACCCCTCCACTTT
TRBJ2-7	.	TRBD1	TRBV5-5	15	CASSLFGTGGYEQYF	TGTGCCAGCAGTTTGTTTGGGACAGGGGGATACGAGCAGTACTTC
TRBJ2-1	.	.	TRBV28	12	CASSTLRSEQFF	TGTGCCAGCAGCACTCTAAGGTCGGAGCAGTTCTTC
TRBJ2-1	many	.	TRBV7-2	12	CASSLLWGEQFF	TGTGCCAGCAGCTTATTGTGGGGTGAGCAGTTCTTC
TRBJ2-5	many	.	TRBV3-1	13	CASSLGRPGAQYF	TGTGCCAGCAGCTTGGGCCGCCCGGGGGCCCAGTACTTC
TRBJ2-3	.	.	TRBV27	15	CASSLTRSSTDTQYF	TGTGCCAGCAGTTTGACTAGATCTAGCACAGATACGCAGTATTTT
TRBJ2-2	.	TRBD2	TRBV4-3	18	CTSSQVSAGTSLAGELFF	TGCACCAGCAGCCAAGTGTCGGCAGGGACTAGCCTCGCCGGGGAGCTGTTTTTT
TRBJ1-2	many	.	TRBV29-1	12	CSVSGTGGGYTF	TGCAGCGTTTCCGGGACGGGAGGAGGCTACACCTTC
TRBJ1-6	many	TRBD1	TRBV11-2	16	CASSLSLTGGNSPLHF	TGTGCCAGCAGCTTATCGCTGACAGGGGGAAATTCACCCCTCCACTTT
TRBJ2-3	.	.	TRBV19	16	CASSPDRSLDRDTQYF	TGTGCCAGTAGTCCTGACAGGTCGCTGGACAGAGATACGCAGTATTTT
TRBJ1-1	few	.	TRBV6-1	14	CASSGAEMNTEAFF	TGTGCCAGCAGTGGGGCAGAAATGAACACTGAAGCTTTCTTT
TRBJ2-3	.	.	TRBV6-1	11	CASNREGTQYF	TGTGCCAGCAACAGGGAGGGAACGCAGTATTTT
TRBJ1-1	.	TRBD1	TRBV10-3	15	CAISDWDRGNTEAFF	TGTGCCATCAGTGACTGGGACAGGGGGAACACTGAAGCTTTCTTT
TRBJ2-1	many	TRBD1	TRBV6-5	15	CASSYWTGEVDEQFF	TGTGCCAGCAGTTACTGGACAGGGGAGGTAGATGAGCAGTTCTTC
TRBJ1-1	many	.	TRBV13	15	CASSLGGGLWTEAFF	TGTGCCAGCAGCTTAGGAGGGGGGCTCTGGACTGAAGCTTTCTTT
TRBJ2-7	many	.	TRBV5-1	13	CASSHADSYEQYF	TGCGCCAGCAGCCACGCGGACAGCTACGAGCAGTACTTC